This T cell receptor beta chain was recorded in a study of blood T cells in healthy people across ages (dated by TCRdb to the mid-2010s). Some background on the complete study: In model experiments, template switching captured about one uniquely barcoded TCR beta cDNA molecule for every two T cells. The donors were divided into four age groups: young (average approximately 17 years), middle-aged (about 41), aged (about 60) and long-lived (about 79). Using the same blood draw, the study looked at two additional independent replicas of 1 million unique cDNA reads for two donors, one aged 18 to 30 and the other aged 80 or older. To avoid experimental bias, donors of different ages were distributed randomly across sequencing lanes. To track age-related changes in TCR beta repertoire diversity, the study relied on deep sequencing normalized with unique cDNA molecular identifiers.

The approximately 39 donors, aged about 6 to 95 years, were systemically healthy Caucasian individuals from Russia. Approximately 11 milliliters of peripheral blood were drawn from each donor into EDTA-treated Vacutainer tubes. PBMCs were isolated by Ficoll-Paque density-gradient centrifugation, with at least 6 million obtained per sample. Trizol reagent was used to extract total RNA from the PBMCs, yielding at least 6 micrograms per sample. For every donor, an aliquot of PBMCs went through flow cytometry to measure the percentages of naive CD45RAhigh/CD27high T cells. CDR1 and CDR2, looked up from the germline V gene, are MGHDK and SYGVNS. V sheds 2 bases and J sheds 10 bases, leaving 15 bases between their ends. Including cysteine and phenylalanine, the CDR3 has 14 amino acids. Solely the CDR3 DNA is kept, with 42 bases framed from the first base. What the work shows at the level of the full study, not this receptor alone: Observed TCR beta diversity per million T cells fell roughly linearly with age, and a significant reduction was already apparent by age about 38. Since profiling was done on bulk unsorted PBMCs, naive and antigen-experienced compartments could not be conclusively compared. Compared with the aged group, more naive CD4+ T cells, fewer expanded clones and increased TCR diversity were shown by the long-lived group, suggesting age selection. Because donor CMV infection status was unknown, age-related changes in expanded clonotypes were potentially confounded. The percentage of naive T cells measured by flow cytometry correlated strongly with observed TCR beta diversity. Total diversity estimates from one million sequenced T cells were considered lower bounds and underestimates.

Receptor amplification or capture employed 5' RACE. The sequencer was an Illumina HiSeq 2500. A second PCR of roughly 6 to 12 cycles was performed with a sample-barcoded 5' primer and a J-beta primer mix. A template-switch 5' adaptor carrying 12 random nucleotides introduced a unique molecular identifier onto each TCR beta cDNA molecule. Each sample yielded at least 2.5 million CDR3-containing paired-end reads. First-strand cDNA was synthesized from all RNA with the Mint cDNA synthesis kit, primed by a TRBC-specific oligonucleotide. Following uracil-DNA glycosylase treatment, a first 18-cycle PCR with universal primers M1SS and BC2_uni_R was performed on all cDNA. Per the authors' processing: For normalization, 1 million high-quality reads, each with a distinct molecular identifier, were randomly selected from each sample. Reads sharing molecular identifiers were discarded rather than binned into consensus sequences. MiTCR, with a Q25 quality threshold and the strictest error-elimination algorithm, was used for CDR3 identification, clonotype clustering and error correction. A nonparametric unseen species model with Euler transformation was used to estimate a lower bound on total TCR beta diversity. The public reads were reprocessed in TCRdb via fastp at Q25 and MiXCR, keeping in-frame beta chains. Here each entry gathers all rows of one CDR3 protein and keeps the most common genes and DNA. TCRdb, not the authors, supplied the V and J calls. This sample comprises over a million distinct CDR3 sequences, 35% to 45% of them detected only once. Of the sample, less than 5% falls within the top ten clones.

On this clonotype: No antigen is known for it. No much larger clone exists at a distance of one base, and base qualities are not known.

This sequence uses TRBV25-1 and TRBJ2-1; possibly the D gene is TRBD1, per 5 matching bases. The source is a woman aged 18 to 35 in good health. Sequencing was performed on blood. The CDR3 has the sequence CASSESRVSYEQFF. The sequenced DNA: TGTGCCAGCAGTGAAAGCAGGGTGAGCTACGAGCAGTTCTTC. This CDR3, with the reference TRBV25-1 and TRBJ2-1 proteins standing in past its ends, gives the full variable domain EADIYQTPRYLVIGTGKKITLECSQTMGHDKMYWYQQDPGMELHLIHYSYGVNSTEKGDLSSESTVSRIRTEHFPLTLESARPSHTSQYLCASSESRVSYEQFFGPGTRLTVL.